The present T cell receptor (beta chain) was sequenced within a study of T cell changes during pregnancy in multiple sclerosis. Using immunoSEQ multiplex PCR, the repertoire was profiled, and TCRdb retains in-frame clones only, with some absent. The sample consists of about 83,000 clones, around 93% of them appearing once. The CDR3 has 16 amino acids. V gave up 4 bases and J gave up 3 bases; unmatched junction bases: 5. The germline V gene encodes CDR1 SGHDT and CDR2 YYEEEE. Sample: PBMCs, taken in the first trimester of pregnancy. The chain carries TRBV5-6 and TRBJ2-3; 13 nucleotides match TRBD2. The TCR sequence derives from a female donor in good health, serving as a control in a pregnancy study. Some clones in this sample may be carry-over from other donors' samples. For the CDR3, the DNA is TGTGCCAGCAGCGCGGGACTAGCGGGACCTACAGATACGCAGTATTTT. Its translation is CASSAGLAGPTDTQYF.